Below are 23 T cell receptor beta chains sequenced from a single sample in a study of cytomegalovirus exposure and HLA in healthy donors. Use of 60 Vbeta and 13 Jbeta primers characterized the PCR. The repertoire was sequenced with immunoSEQ multiplex PCR; TCRdb's copy has only in-frame clones and lacks some. The sample lists 100,000 or so clones, roughly three quarters occurring once. Sample: PBMCs. The receptors come from a male donor in good health and CMV-seropositive.

This sequence joins TRBV13 and TRBJ2-7; no clear D. V shed 4 bases and J shed 6 bases, with 19 bases lying between them. Germline CDR1 reads PRHDT; CDR2 reads FYEKMQ (reference sequence). The CDR3 runs to 15 residues. The CDR3 nucleotides are TGTGCCAGCAGCTCCTCAGTTGCCCCAAGAAGCGAGCAGTACTTC. It specifies CASSSSVAPRSEQYF.

The chain recombines TRBV19 with TRBJ1-5, with D uncertain. V was trimmed by 7 bases and J by 5 bases, leaving 18 bases between them. CDR3 length: 15 amino acids. CDR1 is LNHDA and CDR2 is SQIVND in the germline V gene (reference sequence). This CDR3 reads CASTDGRDGDQPQHF. The CDR3 DNA reads as TGTGCCAGTACCGACGGGAGGGATGGGGATCAGCCCCAGCATTTT.

The chain employs TRBV30 and TRBJ1-1; D possibly corresponds to TRBD1 (6 bases). CDR1 and CDR2 from the germline V gene are GTSNPN and SVGIG (reference sequence). The CDR3 covers 11 residues. The CDR3 spells CARGGGAEAFF. Here the CDR3 DNA reads TGTGCACGAGGGGGGGGCGCTGAAGCTTTCTTT.

The J gene is TRBJ2-7, the V gene TRBV19, with D maybe TRBD1 (8 bases). Deletions cut 4 bases from V and 6 bases from J, with 13 bases between. CDR3 length: 13 amino acids. The germline gives CDR1 LNHDA, CDR2 SQIVND (reference sequence). DNA of the CDR3: TGTGCCAGTAGTACCTACAGGGGGGGCGAGCAGTACTTC. This sequence encodes CASSTYRGGEQYF.

This chain connects TRBV20-1 to TRBJ1-1; maybe TRBD1 (5 bases). In germline, CDR1 is DFQATT, CDR2 SNEGSKA (reference sequence). Trimming pared 5 bases from V and 8 bases from J, leaving 9 bases between. CDR3 length: 10 amino acids. CDR3 amino acids: CSAVQGEAFF. In DNA, the CDR3 is TGCAGTGCTGTCCAGGGAGAAGCTTTCTTT.

The chain couples TRBV28 to TRBJ2-1, with 9 bases aligning to TRBD2. The CDR3 spans 15 residues. Germline CDR1 and CDR2: MDHEN and SYDVKM. J gave up 8 bases and V 3 bases, and 8 bases lay outside the gene matches. The DNA for the CDR3 is TGTGCCAGCAGTTTTGGTCGCGGGAGGGCCTATGAGCAGTTCTTC. It yields the protein CASSFGRGRAYEQFF.

In regard to this clone: Additional DNA sequences in this sample encode the identical CDR3. The J gene is TRBJ1-1, the V gene TRBV28, with unresolved D. Trimming left V 4 bases short and J 0 bases short, with 6 bases between. CDR3 length: 13 residues. CDR1 and CDR2 (germline): MDHEN, SYDVKM. DNA for the CDR3: TGTGCCAGCAGTTCGACACTGAACACTGAAGCTTTCTTT. Amino acids: CASSSTLNTEAFF.

The chain employs TRBV7-2 and TRBJ2-3; TRBD2 matches 10 bases. Germline V lookup: CDR1 SGHTA, CDR2 FQGNSA. The CDR3 totals 13 residues. Unmatched junction bases numbered 9, after V lost 10 bases and J lost 8 bases. The CDR3 spells CATANPSGGTQYF. The CDR3 bases are TGTGCCACCGCGAACCCTAGCGGGGGTACGCAGTATTTT.

V gene TRBV6-1 combines with J gene TRBJ2-2; 7 nucleotides align to TRBD1. With 0 bases clipped from V and 4 bases from J, the junction kept 5 bases outside the gene matches. Germline V lookup: CDR1 MNHNS, CDR2 SASEGT. The CDR3 is 16 amino acids. The CDR3 spells CASSEATGSGTGELFF. DNA of the CDR3: TGTGCCAGCAGTGAAGCGACAGGGAGCGGCACCGGGGAGCTGTTTTTT.

This rearrangement joins TRBV27 to TRBJ1-5, with a weak D call TRBD1 (6 bases). The CDR3 is 12 amino acids. V was clipped by 5 bases and J by 7 bases, with 9 bases between them. In germline, CDR1 is MNHEY, CDR2 SMNVEV (reference sequence). CDR3 residues: CASSRGGQPQHF. The CDR3 DNA follows: TGTGCCAGCAGTCGGGGGGGCCAGCCCCAGCATTTT.

The J gene is TRBJ2-5, the V gene TRBV9; TRBD2 might be the D (5 bases). The DNA end is a closer match to TRBJ2-7, so the J assignment may be wrong. Germline CDR1 is SGDLS and CDR2 is YYNGEE. The CDR3 runs to 15 residues. The CDR3 nucleotides read TGTGCCAGCAGCGTAGGTCAAGGGCGCGGGTACGAGCAGTACTTC. Residues: CASSVGQGRGYEQYF.

CDR3 sequence: CASSSTRGGNSPLHF. The CDR3 DNA is TGTGCCAGCAGCTCCACCAGGGGTGGCAATTCACCCCTCCACTTT. This chain connects TRBV9 to TRBJ1-6; weak D call: TRBD1 (6 bases). This CDR3 is 15 amino acids long. Deletions cut 4 bases from V and 7 bases from J, with 15 bases between. Per germline, CDR1 SGDLS and CDR2 YYNGEE.

This clone has more than one count but fewer than ten. This chain's CDR3 is CASSLAPADSYNEQFF. The CDR3 DNA sequence: TGCGCCAGCAGCTTGGCCCCAGCGGACTCCTACAATGAGCAGTTCTTC. The chain recombines TRBV5-1 with TRBJ2-1, with D possibly matching TRBD2 (5 bases). This CDR3 has 16 residues. Germline-derived CDR1 and CDR2 are SGHRS and YFSETQ. V was cut by 0 bases and J by 0 bases, with 10 bases left in between.

This rearrangement joins TRBV12-5 to TRBJ2-7, with TRBD1 matching 7 bases. V dropped 1 base and J dropped 4; count of bases not matched to a gene: 4. Germline CDR1 is LGHNT and CDR2 is FRNRAP. There are 14 residues in the CDR3. Here the CDR3 DNA reads TGTGCTAGTGGTTTGGGGACAGGTCGATACGAGCAGTACTTC. The encoded protein is CASGLGTGRYEQYF.

As for this clone: Other nucleotide sequences in the sample specify the same CDR3. V is TRBV28 and J is TRBJ2-7; 8 bases align to TRBD2. Looked up from germline, CDR1 is MDHEN and CDR2 is SYDVKM. The CDR3 sequence is 15 residues long. V trimming: 6 bases; J trimming: 1 base; junction bases outside the gene matches: 8. In DNA form, the CDR3 reads TGTGCCAGCAGATTCAGCGGGAGTAGATCCTACGAGCAGTACTTC. It encodes CASRFSGSRSYEQYF. The full variable domain, completed using reference TRBV28 and TRBJ2-7, is DVKVTQSSRYLVKRTGEKVFLECVQDMDHENMFWYRQDPGLGLRLIYFSYDVKMKEKGDIPEGYSVSREKKERFSLILESASTNQTSMYLCASRFSGSRSYEQYFGPGTRLTVT.

This clone was seen only a few times. The chain combines TRBV6-6 with TRBJ2-1, with D uncertain. CDR1 and CDR2 from the germline V gene are MNHNY and SVGAGI (reference sequence). The V end lost 3 bases, the J end lost 6 bases, and 15 bases lay between the germline ends. There are 15 residues in the CDR3. CDR3 in amino acids: CASSYGGSTVNEQFF. In DNA form, the CDR3 reads TGTGCCAGCAGTTATGGTGGATCTACAGTCAATGAGCAGTTCTTC.

The J gene is TRBJ2-2, the V gene TRBV7-2; 8 bases map to TRBD2. CDR3 size: 16 residues. Germline CDR1 and CDR2: SGHTA and FQGNSA. Trimming cost V 5 bases and J 8 bases; bases outside gene matches: 13. CDR3 loop: CASSPSGAGVNGELFF. The CDR3 DNA is TGTGCCAGCAGCCCCTCTGGAGCGGGAGTGAATGGGGAGCTGTTTTTT.

The chain combines TRBV7-9 with TRBJ2-2; D not resolved. The CDR3 totals 14 residues. Germline V CDR1 and CDR2: SEHNR, FQNEAQ (reference sequence). Deletions cut 2 bases from V and 6 bases from J, with 10 bases between. This chain's CDR3 is CASSLPSRPGELFF. The CDR3 coding sequence is TGTGCCAGCAGCTTACCTTCTAGGCCCGGGGAGCTGTTTTTT.

This chain links TRBV9 with TRBJ2-2; tentatively, D is TRBD2 (6 bases). V was pared by 3 bases and J by 0 bases, with 12 bases between. The CDR3 is 16 residues long. Germline CDR1 reads SGDLS; CDR2 reads YYNGEE. The CDR3 loop reads CASSARGIANTGELFF. DNA of the CDR3: TGTGCCAGCAGCGCGCGGGGCATCGCGAACACCGGGGAGCTGTTTTTT.

V is TRBV4-1 and J is TRBJ1-2; TRBD1 agrees at 7 bases. V shed 1 base and J 5 bases; nucleotides not matched to a gene: 7. The CDR3 is made up of 15 amino acids. Germline CDR1 and CDR2: MGHRA and YSYEKL. CDR3 in DNA: TGCGCCAGCAGCCAAGGGAGGGGGCAAGGGTATGGCTACACCTTC. Translated: CASSQGRGQGYGYTF.

The V call is TRBV5-4, the J call TRBJ1-1; D might be TRBD1 (5 bases). Trimming pared 4 bases from V and 1 base from J, leaving 17 bases between. This CDR3 spans 16 amino acids. The germline CDR1 and CDR2 sequences are SGHNT and YYREEE (reference sequence). The CDR3 sequence is CASSLGVRQPNTEAFF. CDR3 sequence (DNA): TGTGCCAGCAGCCTGGGGGTTCGACAGCCGAACACTGAAGCTTTCTTT.

A few counts support this clone. The rearrangement joins TRBV7-9 to TRBJ2-7; a possible D gene is TRBD1 (5 bases). This CDR3 is 13 amino acids long. Trimming removed 3 bases at V and 3 bases at J, with 9 bases between. Germline V gene data show CDR1 as SEHNR and CDR2 as FQNEAQ (reference sequence). The chain's CDR3 is CASSFSRDYEQYF. Written as DNA, the CDR3 is TGTGCCAGCAGCTTCTCCAGGGACTACGAGCAGTACTTC.

As regards this clone: This sample includes further DNA sequences coding for the same CDR3. The J gene is TRBJ2-3, the V gene TRBV7-2; 12 bases align to TRBD2. The trim removed 4 bases at V and 2 bases at J, leaving 4 bases unmatched. The CDR3 extends over 16 amino acids. From germline, CDR1 is SGHTA and CDR2 FQGNSA. CDR3 bases: TGTGCCAGCAGCTCGACTAGCGGGAGACCCACAGATACGCAGTATTTT. Translation: CASSSTSGRPTDTQYF.